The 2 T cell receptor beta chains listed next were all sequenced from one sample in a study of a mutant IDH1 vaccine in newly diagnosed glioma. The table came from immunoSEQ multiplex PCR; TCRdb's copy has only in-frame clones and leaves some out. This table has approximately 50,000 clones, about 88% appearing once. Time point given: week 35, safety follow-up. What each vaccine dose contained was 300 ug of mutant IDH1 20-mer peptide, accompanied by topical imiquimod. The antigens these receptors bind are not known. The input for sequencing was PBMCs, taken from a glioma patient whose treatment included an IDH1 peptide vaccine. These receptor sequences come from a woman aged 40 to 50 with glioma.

DNA of the CDR3: TGCGCCAGCAGCCAAGATATGGGGGGAAATCAGCCCCAGCATTTT. This gives the protein CASSQDMGGNQPQHF. J is TRBJ1-5 and V is TRBV4-3, with D maybe TRBD1 (5 bases). Per germline, CDR1 LGHNA and CDR2 YSLEER. V gave up 0 bases and J gave up 4 bases, with 10 bases separating them. The CDR3 is made up of 15 amino acids.

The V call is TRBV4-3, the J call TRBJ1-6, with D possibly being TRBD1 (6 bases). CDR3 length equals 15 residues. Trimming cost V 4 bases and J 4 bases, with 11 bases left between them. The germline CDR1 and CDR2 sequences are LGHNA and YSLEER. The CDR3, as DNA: TGCGCCAGCAGCCCAACAGGGTCATATAATTCACCCCTCCACTTT. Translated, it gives CASSPTGSYNSPLHF.